What follows are 30 T cell receptor beta chains derived from one specimen sequenced in a study of pediatric ulcerative colitis. The method was immunoSEQ multiplex PCR; TCRdb's version includes in-frame clones alone and lacks a portion of them. The table records around 4,600 clones, about 92% of them present only once. Sequenced input: blood. All receptors derive from a boy aged 5-17 years who was a control in a study of pediatric ulcerative colitis.

On this clone: Different DNA sequences within this sample yield the same CDR3. The V gene is TRBV7-8, the J gene TRBJ1-5; the D is unclear. The ends were cut back, 5 bases at V and 1 base at J, with 12 bases in the middle. The CDR3 loop spans 15 amino acids. Germline CDR1 and CDR2: SGHVS and FQNEAQ. The CDR3 sequence is CASSQLPGSNQPQHF. CDR3 sequence (DNA): TGTGCCAGCAGCCAGCTCCCCGGGAGCAATCAGCCCCAGCATTTT.

This chain connects TRBV19 to TRBJ1-4; 8 bases match TRBD1. The CDR3 covers 14 residues. The germline V gene has CDR1 LNHDA and CDR2 SQIVND (reference sequence). With V trimmed by 7 bases and J by 3 bases, 4 bases remained unmatched. The CDR3 sequence: CASTQGAANEKLFF. CDR3 in DNA: TGTGCCAGTACCCAGGGGGCAGCTAATGAAAAACTGTTTTTT.

The J gene is TRBJ1-1, the V gene TRBV7-2, with 7 bases identical to TRBD1. The germline gives CDR1 SGHTA, CDR2 FQGNSA. This CDR3 has 14 amino acids. The junction had 8 bases not matched to a gene; V was cut back by 6 bases and J by 4 bases. The DNA of the CDR3 is TGTGCCAGCAGTCGACAGGGATTGGCCACTGAAGCTTTCTTT. Translating it yields CASSRQGLATEAFF.

This chain connects TRBV10-3 to TRBJ2-2; weak D call: TRBD2 (5 bases). V dropped 3 bases and J dropped 6 bases, with 23 bases sitting between them. In germline, CDR1 is ENHRY, CDR2 SYGVKD. The CDR3 extends over 18 amino acids. In nucleotides, the CDR3 is TGTGCCATCAGTGATTTAGGCTGGAGGTCGACGGCCGCCGGGGAGCTGTTTTTT. Translation gives CAISDLGWRSTAAGELFF.

V gene TRBV30 combines with J gene TRBJ1-3; D call uncertain. In germline, CDR1 is GTSNPN, CDR2 SVGIG (reference sequence). The V end was cut by 0 bases, the J end by 0 bases, with 9 bases between. CDR3 length equals 15 residues. CDR3 sequence (DNA): TGTGCCTGGAGTGTACACAGAAACTCTGGAAACACCATATATTTT. Translating it yields CAWSVHRNSGNTIYF.

V usage is TRBV18 and J usage is TRBJ1-1; D ambiguous. V dropped 4 bases and J dropped 4 bases, with 10 bases sitting between them. Germline values: CDR1 KGHSH, CDR2 LQKENI. The CDR3 loop spans 13 amino acids. CDR3 loop: CASSQEGGTEAFF. The CDR3 DNA reads TGTGCCAGCTCACAGGAGGGTGGCACTGAAGCTTTCTTT.

This clone was picked up a small number of times. The V gene is TRBV19, the J gene TRBJ2-7, with a weak D call TRBD2 (5 bases). The CDR3 runs 14 residues. Germline V gives CDR1 LNHDA, CDR2 SQIVND (reference sequence). V lost 6 bases to trimming and J lost 1 base, with 13 bases between them. As DNA, the CDR3 is TGTGCCAGTAGCCCCCCCGGGGAATCCTACGAGCAGTACTTC. Translation gives CASSPPGESYEQYF.

About this clone: One end of the junction is discordant with germline, which a read error may explain. This chain connects TRBV7-7 to TRBJ2-1; D not resolved. CDR1 is SSHAT, CDR2 FNYEAQ, per germline (reference sequence). The CDR3 sequence is 13 residues long. The CDR3 bases are TGTGCTAGCAGCTTAGGTTTTAACAATGAGCAGTTCTTC. This sequence encodes CASSLGFNNEQFF.

The chain joins TRBV7-6 to TRBJ2-7; perhaps D is TRBD1 or TRBD2 (5 bases each). Trimming took 5 bases from V and 3 from J, leaving 11 bases between them. Germline lookup yields CDR1 SGHVS and CDR2 FNYEAQ. The CDR3 spans 13 residues. The chain's CDR3 is CASSPRDGYEQYF. CDR3 coding DNA: TGTGCCAGCAGCCCCCGGGACGGCTACGAGCAGTACTTC.

The rearrangement uses TRBV12-5 and TRBJ2-2; D not resolved. The CDR3 sequence is 11 residues long. The germline V gene encodes CDR1 LGHNT and CDR2 FRNRAP. Trimming cost V 3 bases and J 4 bases, with 0 bases left between them. The DNA of the CDR3 is TGTGCTAGTGGTTTCACCGGGGAGCTGTTTTTT. Translation gives CASGFTGELFF.

The rearrangement links TRBV7-8 to TRBJ2-2; D uncertain. The CDR3 runs to 15 residues. Germline V gene sequence: CDR1 SGHVS, CDR2 FQNEAQ. Trimming shortened V by 1 base and J by 0 bases, and 6 bases separated the two germline ends. This CDR3 is CASSLVGSNTGELFF. The CDR3 nucleotides are TGTGCCAGCAGCTTAGTTGGCTCGAACACCGGGGAGCTGTTTTTT. The full variable domain, its missing parts supplied by reference TRBV7-8 and TRBJ2-2, is GAGVSQSPRYKVAKRGQDVALRCDPISGHVSLFWYQQALGQGPEFLTYFQNEAQLDKSGLPSDRFFAERPEGSVSTLKIQRTQQEDSAVYLCASSLVGSNTGELFFGEGSRLTVL.

J is TRBJ2-6 and V is TRBV19, with D possibly being TRBD1 (6 bases). CDR1 is LNHDA and CDR2 is SQIVND in the germline V gene (reference sequence). The V end lost 4 bases, the J end lost 4 bases, and 11 bases lay between the germline ends. This CDR3 comprises 15 residues. In nucleotides, the CDR3 is TGTGCCAGTAGTAATACAGGGCCAGGGGCCAACGTCCTGACTTTC. It yields the protein CASSNTGPGANVLTF.

The chain uses TRBV5-4 and TRBJ2-3; the match to TRBD2 covers 13 bases. The ends lost 3 bases at V and 5 bases at J; junction bases unmatched: 6. Germline V gene lookup returns CDR1 SGHNT and CDR2 YYREEE (reference sequence). The CDR3 consists of 16 residues. The CDR3 DNA sequence: TGTGCCAGCAGCTCTGGACTAGCGGGAGAGATAGATACGCAGTATTTT. Amino acid sequence: CASSSGLAGEIDTQYF.

The gene calls are TRBV6-1 and TRBJ2-2, with 8 bases matching TRBD2. The V gene's germline CDR1 is MNHNS and CDR2 SASEGT. Trimming cost V 1 base and J 7 bases; bases outside gene matches: 8. This CDR3 is 16 amino acids long. As DNA, the CDR3 is TGTGCCAGCAGTGAAGGTTCAGCGGGAGCTAACGGGGAGCTGTTTTTT. Translation: CASSEGSAGANGELFF.

The genes are TRBV18 and TRBJ2-2, with D perhaps matching TRBD2 (5 bases). V lost 2 bases, J lost 6 bases, and 19 bases lay in between. This CDR3 has 17 residues. Germline V gene lookup returns CDR1 KGHSH and CDR2 LQKENI. The CDR3 bases are TGTGCCAGCTCACCAGGCCTGGCGGGCTTCGGGGCCGGGGAGCTGTTTTTT. It translates to CASSPGLAGFGAGELFF.

The J gene is TRBJ2-7, the V gene TRBV28; 8 nucleotides line up with TRBD1. Germline V lookup: CDR1 MDHEN, CDR2 SYDVKM. This CDR3 has 16 amino acids. With 5 bases clipped from V and 6 bases from J, the junction kept 15 bases outside the gene matches. The CDR3 loop is CASSPGDRRPDCEQYF. CDR3 in DNA: TGTGCCAGCAGTCCCGGGGACAGGCGGCCGGACTGCGAGCAGTACTTC.

This chain joins TRBV5-1 and TRBJ2-1; 12 bases are shared with TRBD2. With 4 bases clipped from V and 8 bases from J, the junction kept 7 bases outside the gene matches. This CDR3 comprises 15 residues. Germline CDR1 reads SGHRS; CDR2 reads YFSETQ. CDR3 amino acids: CASSSTSGRFDEQFF. The DNA for the CDR3 is TGCGCCAGCAGCAGCACTAGCGGGAGGTTTGATGAGCAGTTCTTC.

The gene calls are TRBV9 and TRBJ1-1, with D possibly matching TRBD1 (5 bases). Trimming stripped 4 bases from V and 2 bases from J, with 12 bases between. Germline values: CDR1 SGDLS, CDR2 YYNGEE. The CDR3 consists of 14 residues. CDR3: CASSLRQSNTEAFF. The CDR3 DNA reads TGTGCCAGCAGCCTCCGACAGAGTAACACTGAAGCTTTCTTT.

This clone is a singleton in its sample. The J gene is TRBJ1-1, the V gene TRBV28; unclear D gene. V gave up 4 bases and J gave up 1 base, with 10 bases separating them. The CDR3 spans 14 residues. The germline CDR1 and CDR2 sequences are MDHEN and SYDVKM. DNA of the CDR3: TGTGCCAGCAGTTACCCTTTGGGGAACACTGAAGCTTTCTTT. Translating gives CASSYPLGNTEAFF. Based on the CDR3 plus reference TRBV28 and TRBJ1-1, the full variable domain is DVKVTQSSRYLVKRTGEKVFLECVQDMDHENMFWYRQDPGLGLRLIYFSYDVKMKEKGDIPEGYSVSREKKERFSLILESASTNQTSMYLCASSYPLGNTEAFFGQGTRLTVV.

The gene calls are TRBV9 and TRBJ1-2; 7 bases fit TRBD1. The CDR3 is 13 residues long. The V and J ends lost 3 bases and 4 bases, in that order; junction bases with no gene match: 3. The germline V gene has CDR1 SGDLS and CDR2 YYNGEE. CDR3: CASSGQGFYGYTF. The CDR3 DNA reads as TGTGCCAGCAGCGGACAGGGATTCTATGGCTACACCTTC.

The chain couples TRBV7-2 to TRBJ2-7; TRBD2 agrees at 8 bases. CDR1 SGHTA and CDR2 FQGNSA come from the germline V gene. The CDR3 contains 15 residues. V was clipped by 1 base and J by 0 bases; unmatched bases: 2. The CDR3 DNA follows: TGTGCCAGCAGCTTAGTGGCGGGAGGCTCCTACGAGCAGTACTTC. Amino acids: CASSLVAGGSYEQYF.

V gene TRBV10-3 combines with J gene TRBJ2-7, with 7 bases identical to TRBD1. There are 15 residues in the CDR3. V was clipped by 1 base and J by 0 bases; unmatched bases: 3. Germline V gives CDR1 ENHRY, CDR2 SYGVKD. The CDR3 DNA reads as TGTGCCATCAGTGAGTGGGCAGGGGGCTCCTACGAGCAGTACGTC. This codes for CAISEWAGGSYEQYV.

V gene TRBV28 combines with J gene TRBJ2-7; D might be TRBD1 or TRBD2, each matching 5 bases. Trimming left V 2 bases short and J 2 bases short, with 7 bases between. This CDR3 has 13 residues. Germline V CDR1 and CDR2: MDHEN, SYDVKM. CDR3 sequence reads: CASSLRGPYEQYV. The CDR3 DNA reads as TGTGCCAGCAGTTTACGGGGCCCCTACGAGCAGTACGTC.

The CDR3 protein is CASSEHMNTEAFF. In DNA, the CDR3 is TGTGCCAGCTCTGAACATATGAACACTGAAGCTTTCTTT. The chain recombines TRBV14 with TRBJ1-1; D remains ambiguous. Germline CDR1 and CDR2: SGHDN and FVKESK. The CDR3 has 13 residues. Trimming cost V 8 bases and J 0 bases, with 10 bases left between them.

The rearrangement uses TRBV2 and TRBJ2-7; TRBD2 agrees at 9 bases. The germline V gene encodes CDR1 SNHLY and CDR2 FYNNEI. This CDR3 comprises 16 residues. J gave up 4 bases and V 3 bases, and 10 bases lay outside the gene matches. The CDR3 region has the DNA TGTGCCAGCAGTGACGGTGGTAGCGGGAGAAAGTACGAGCAGTACGTC. Its protein is CASSDGGSGRKYEQYV.

The genes are TRBV6-1 and TRBJ2-1; D is ambiguous. Germline V gene data show CDR1 as MNHNS and CDR2 as SASEGT. The germline V and J ends were trimmed by 4 bases and 7 bases, with 8 bases remaining between them. The CDR3 contains 12 residues. The CDR3 loop is CASSGYRNEQFF. CDR3 nucleotides: TGTGCCAGCAGTGGTTATAGGAATGAGCAGTTCTTC.

CDR3 region: CASSEREPHPYEQYF. The DNA for the CDR3 is TGTGCCAGCAGTGAAAGGGAACCACATCCCTACGAGCAGTACTTC. V usage is TRBV25-1 and J usage is TRBJ2-7, with D hard to call. From germline, CDR1 is MGHDK and CDR2 SYGVNS. V was cut by 2 bases and J by 2 bases, with 13 bases left in between. The CDR3 covers 15 residues.

Here the CDR3 reads CASSGTHNEQFF. CDR3 DNA: TGTGCCAGCAGCGGGACACACAATGAGCAGTTCTTC. The chain has TRBV21-1 and TRBJ2-1; the D segment call TRBD1 is taken from the table without a DNA check. TRBV21-1 is flagged as a pseudogene. The CDR3 has 12 amino acids.

On this clone itself: A junction boundary mismatches the germline segment, possibly from a read error. The chain links TRBV7-7 to TRBJ2-1; TRBD2 is a possible D gene (6 bases). The CDR3 sequence is 15 residues long. CDR1 and CDR2 from the germline V gene are SSHAT and FNYEAQ (reference sequence). CDR3 protein: CASSLELASRGEQFF. The DNA for the CDR3 is TGTGCTAGCAGCTTAGAGCTAGCGAGCCGCGGTGAGCAGTTCTTC.

A single count supports this clone. V and J are TRBV9 and TRBJ2-3; 8 nucleotides match TRBD2. Germline-derived CDR1 and CDR2 are SGDLS and YYNGEE. The V and J ends lost 4 bases and 4 bases, in that order; junction bases with no gene match: 14. The CDR3 contains 17 residues. The CDR3 nucleotides read TGTGCCAGCAGCCCTACCGACGGGGGGGCTGTAGCAGATACGCAGTATTTT. It specifies CASSPTDGGAVADTQYF.